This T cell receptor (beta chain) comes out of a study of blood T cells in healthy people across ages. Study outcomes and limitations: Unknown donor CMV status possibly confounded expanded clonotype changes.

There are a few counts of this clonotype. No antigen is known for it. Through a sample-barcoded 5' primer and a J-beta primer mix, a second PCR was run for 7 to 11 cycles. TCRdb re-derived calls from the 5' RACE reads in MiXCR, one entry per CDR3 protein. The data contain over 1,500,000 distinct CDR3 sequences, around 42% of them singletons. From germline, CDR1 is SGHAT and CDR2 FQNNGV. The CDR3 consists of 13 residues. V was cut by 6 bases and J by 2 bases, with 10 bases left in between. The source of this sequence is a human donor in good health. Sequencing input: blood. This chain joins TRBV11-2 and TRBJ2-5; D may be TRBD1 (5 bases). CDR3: CASRRQQQETQYF. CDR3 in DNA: TGTGCCAGCAGGCGACAGCAACAAGAGACCCAGTACTTC.